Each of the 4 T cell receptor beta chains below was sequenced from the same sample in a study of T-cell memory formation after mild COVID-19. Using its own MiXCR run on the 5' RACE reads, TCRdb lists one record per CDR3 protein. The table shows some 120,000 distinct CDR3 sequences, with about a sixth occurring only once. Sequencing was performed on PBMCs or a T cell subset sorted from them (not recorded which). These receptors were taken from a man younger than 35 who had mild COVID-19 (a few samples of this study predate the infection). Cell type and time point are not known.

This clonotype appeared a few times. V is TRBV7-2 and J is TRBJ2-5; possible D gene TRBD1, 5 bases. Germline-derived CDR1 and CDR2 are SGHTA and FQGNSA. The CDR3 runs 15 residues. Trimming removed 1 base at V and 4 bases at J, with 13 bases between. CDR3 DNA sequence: TGTGCCAGCAGCTTAGTAAGGCAGGGTGGAGAGACCCAGTACTTC. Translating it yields CASSLVRQGGETQYF.

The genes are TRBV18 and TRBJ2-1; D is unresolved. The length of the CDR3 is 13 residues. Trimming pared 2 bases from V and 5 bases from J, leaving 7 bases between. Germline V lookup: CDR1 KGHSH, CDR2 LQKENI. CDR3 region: CASSPSQDNEQFF. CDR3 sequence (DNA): TGTGCCAGCTCACCATCCCAGGACAATGAGCAGTTCTTC.

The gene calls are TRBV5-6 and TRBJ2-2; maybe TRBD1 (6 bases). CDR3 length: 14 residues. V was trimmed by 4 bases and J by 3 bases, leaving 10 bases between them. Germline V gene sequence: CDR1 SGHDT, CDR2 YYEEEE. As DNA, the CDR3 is TGTGCCAGCAGCCCAACAGGGTACACCGGGGAGCTGTTTTTT. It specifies CASSPTGYTGELFF.

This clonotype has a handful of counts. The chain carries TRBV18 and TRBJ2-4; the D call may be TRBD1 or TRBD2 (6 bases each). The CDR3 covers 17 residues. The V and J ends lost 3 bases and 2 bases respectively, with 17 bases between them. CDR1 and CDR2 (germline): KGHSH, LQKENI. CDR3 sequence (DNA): TGTGCCAGCTCACCCCTGGGGGGCGGCGTCTCCAAAAACATTCAGTACTTC. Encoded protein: CASSPLGGGVSKNIQYF.